This T cell receptor (beta chain) emerged from a study of post-analysis software for immune sequencing data. Study-wide background: Relapsing-remitting, secondary progressive and progressive-relapsing forms of multiple sclerosis all featured among disease courses. Study findings and constraints: Diversity measured as normalized Chao1 was significantly lower in multiple sclerosis patients than in controls. TRBV5-6, TRBV5-1 and TRBV20-1 belonged to a set of roughly 5 TRBV segments that were more frequent in patients than controls.

V was pared by 5 bases and J by 1 base, with 15 bases between. Germline CDR1 is MNHEY and CDR2 is SVGAGI. The CDR3 has 15 residues. The authors incorporated unique molecular identifiers into the TCR beta cDNA libraries. TCRdb processed the PCR reads anew with MiXCR; each CDR3 protein has one entry. The table lists 350,000 to 450,000 distinct CDR3 sequences, less than 40% of them singletons, with roughly an eighth in the top ten. With regard to this clonotype: The antigen is unknown.

This TCR was sampled from a girl aged 5 to 17 with multiple sclerosis. The chain carries TRBV6-5 and TRBJ2-7; perhaps TRBD2 as D (6 bases). Sequenced input: blood. CDR3 region: CASSGGWGVSYEQYF. The DNA of the CDR3 is TGTGCCAGCAGTGGGGGATGGGGGGTGTCCTACGAGCAGTACTTC.